Below are 30 T cell receptor beta chains sequenced from a single sample in a study of neurological immune-mediated disorders. In TCRdb, the 5' RACE reads were re-called with MiXCR into one record per CDR3 protein. This sample carries 50,000 or so distinct CDR3 sequences, about 3% of them seen once, and the ten largest clones take approximately 5.8%. Sequenced input: PBMCs. Every receptor here comes from a man aged 35 to 55 with multiple sclerosis.

This clonotype turned up a few times. One base away lies a much larger clone, so this may be a sequencing read error. This chain links TRBV3-1 with TRBJ2-3; no definite D call. V lost 4 bases and J 14 bases, leaving 19 bases between the germline ends. The CDR3 has 13 amino acids. Per germline, CDR1 LGHDT and CDR2 YNNKEL (reference sequence). In nucleotides, the CDR3 is TGTGCCAGCAGCCTCAGCGTTCCGTCCCGCATGTATTTT. It encodes CASSLSVPSRMYF.

This clonotype was found many times. This rearrangement joins TRBV20-1 to TRBJ1-5, with a tentative D call TRBD1 (5 bases). In germline, CDR1 is DFQATT, CDR2 SNEGSKA (reference sequence). The CDR3 contains 13 residues. Trimming stripped 3 bases from V and 5 bases from J, with 11 bases between. This CDR3 is CSASLAGHQPQHF. CDR3 coding DNA: TGCAGTGCTAGTCTGGCAGGGCATCAGCCCCAGCATTTT.

In this sample, this clonotype turned up many times. The chain carries TRBV4-2 and TRBJ1-1; a possible D gene is TRBD1 (5 bases). There are 14 residues in the CDR3. The germline V gene encodes CDR1 LGHNA and CDR2 YNFKEQ. The V gene lost 4 bases and the J gene lost 4 bases, with 13 bases spanning the gap. CDR3 sequence: CASSLGGSTTEAFF. The CDR3 DNA sequence: TGTGCCAGCAGCCTCGGGGGGTCAACCACTGAAGCTTTCTTT.

This clonotype was observed at least ten times. The chain has TRBV20-1 and TRBJ1-6; TRBD1 matches at 7 bases. This CDR3 contains 12 residues. The V gene end was trimmed by 5 bases and the J gene end by 10 bases; junction bases not matched to a gene: 5. CDR1 is DFQATT, CDR2 SNEGSKA, per germline (reference sequence). The DNA of the CDR3 is TGCAGTGCTGCTGACAGGGAATCACCCCTCCACTTT. Translating gives CSAADRESPLHF.

Ten or more counts support this clonotype. The chain combines TRBV20-1 with TRBJ1-5; 10 bases match TRBD1. Trimming at V came to 3 bases and at J to 3 bases, leaving 8 bases not matched to a gene. Germline loops: CDR1 DFQATT, CDR2 SNEGSKA (reference sequence). The CDR3 runs to 16 residues. The CDR3 coding sequence is TGCAGTGCTAGTAAGTGGGACAGGGGATCCAATCAGCCCCAGCATTTT. Protein product: CSASKWDRGSNQPQHF.

The table lists this clonotype with many counts. V gene TRBV5-1 combines with J gene TRBJ2-5, with D perhaps matching TRBD2 (5 bases). CDR3 length: 21 residues. Germline CDR1 and CDR2: SGHRS and YFSETQ. Trimming took 1 base from V and 2 from J, leaving 30 bases between them. The DNA for the CDR3 is TGCGCCAGCAGCTTGTTTGGCGGACCACGAGCACGGGGTAATCCGCAAGAGACCCAGTACTTC. It is translated as CASSLFGGPRARGNPQETQYF.

This clonotype was counted ten times or more. The gene calls are TRBV20-1 and TRBJ1-2; the match to TRBD1 covers 9 bases. This CDR3 is built from 12 residues. Germline V CDR1 and CDR2: DFQATT, SNEGSKA (reference sequence). The J segment lost 2 bases and the V segment lost 6 bases, leaving 1 base of the junction unmatched. CDR3 sequence: CSAGTGNYGYTF. In DNA, the CDR3 is TGCAGTGCCGGGACAGGGAACTATGGCTACACCTTC.

The J gene is TRBJ2-3, the V gene TRBV19; D may match TRBD1 or TRBD2 (5 bases each). Germline lookup yields CDR1 LNHDA and CDR2 SQIVND (reference sequence). V lost 3 bases and J 2 bases, leaving 9 bases between the germline ends. The CDR3 totals 14 residues. The DNA for the CDR3 is TGTGCCAGTAGTATCGGGGACCCCACAGATACGCAGTATTTT. Amino acid sequence: CASSIGDPTDTQYF.

This clonotype has a count of ten or more. The CDR3 sequence: CASSFTQETQYF. The CDR3, as DNA: TGTGCCAGCAGCTTCACCCAAGAGACCCAGTACTTC. The chain uses TRBV7-6 and TRBJ2-5; no firm D call. This CDR3 has 12 amino acids. Germline assignment: CDR1 SGHVS and CDR2 FNYEAQ. V shed 3 bases and J shed 1 base, with 3 bases lying between them.

This clonotype has a count of ten or more. The DNA of the CDR3 is TGTGCCAGCAGCGTACACAAGAACACTGAAGCTTTCTTT. This sequence encodes CASSVHKNTEAFF. The rearrangement uses TRBV9 and TRBJ1-1; the D is unclear. The germline V gene has CDR1 SGDLS and CDR2 YYNGEE. V was pared by 1 base and J by 1 base, with 5 bases between. The CDR3 consists of 13 residues.

This clonotype was picked up many times. The chain has TRBV29-1 and TRBJ2-1, with D maybe TRBD1 (6 bases). CDR1 is SQVTM, CDR2 ANQGSEA, per germline. This CDR3 is built from 12 residues. Trimming cost V 6 bases and J 5 bases, with 11 bases left between them. The CDR3 sequence is CSVARTDNEQFF. The CDR3 region has the DNA TGCAGCGTGGCCCGGACAGACAATGAGCAGTTCTTC.

This clonotype has at least ten counts. A read error may produce the germline difference seen at one junction end. The V call is TRBV20-1, the J call TRBJ1-5; 8 nucleotides line up with TRBD1. CDR1 and CDR2 from the germline V gene are DFQATT and SNEGSKA (reference sequence). This CDR3 spans 13 amino acids. CDR3 protein: CSARGQDFQPQNF. The CDR3 region has the DNA TGCAGTGCTAGGGGACAGGATTTTCAGCCCCAGAATTTT.

The table lists this clonotype with many counts. This chain joins TRBV24-1 and TRBJ1-5, with D tentatively TRBD1 (6 bases). Germline CDR1 KGHDR, CDR2 SFDVKD. The CDR3 runs 16 residues. The ends were cut back, 4 bases at V and 6 bases at J, with 18 bases in the middle. CDR3 nucleotide sequence: TGTGCCACCAGTGACCCTACTACAGGGTTTGGTCAGCCCCAGCATTTT. Translated, it gives CATSDPTTGFGQPQHF.

This clonotype was seen repeatedly, ten times or more. V gene TRBV20-1 combines with J gene TRBJ1-5; TRBD1 aligns across 8 bases. CDR1 DFQATT and CDR2 SNEGSKA come from the germline V gene (reference sequence). The CDR3 runs 16 residues. The trim removed 1 base at V and 7 bases at J, leaving 12 bases unmatched. The CDR3 DNA sequence: TGCAGTGCTAGAGTTCCGACAGGGGAGAGAGGGCAGCCCCAGCATTTT. Protein: CSARVPTGERGQPQHF.

This clonotype was seen repeatedly, ten times or more. The V gene is TRBV9, the J gene TRBJ2-5; 7 bases align to TRBD1. This CDR3 comprises 14 residues. The J segment lost 7 bases and the V segment lost 2 bases, leaving 8 bases of the junction unmatched. The germline gives CDR1 SGDLS, CDR2 YYNGEE. The CDR3 here is CASSVEATGRTQYF. In DNA form, the CDR3 reads TGTGCCAGCAGCGTTGAGGCGACAGGGAGGACCCAGTACTTC.

This clonotype was found many times. V gene TRBV19 combines with J gene TRBJ1-2; tentatively, D is TRBD1 (6 bases). V lost 1 base to trimming and J lost 6 bases, with 12 bases between them. From germline, CDR1 is LNHDA and CDR2 SQIVND (reference sequence). This CDR3 has 14 amino acids. In DNA form, the CDR3 reads TGTGCCAGTAGTATAGTGGTGGGACAAGATGGCTACACCTTC. Translating it yields CASSIVVGQDGYTF.

This clonotype was observed at least ten times. The V and J genes are TRBV12-3 or TRBV12-4 and TRBJ2-2; D possibly corresponds to TRBD1 (6 bases). V gave up 5 bases and J gave up 6 bases, with 10 bases separating them. This CDR3 region has 13 residues. In DNA, the CDR3 is TGTGCCAGCAGTGTTACAGGGCCCGGGGAGCTGTTTTTT. Translating it yields CASSVTGPGELFF.

At least ten counts were recorded for this clonotype. The rearrangement links TRBV7-3 to TRBJ1-1, with 7 nucleotides matching TRBD1. The CDR3 covers 13 residues. The V segment lost 5 bases and the J segment 5 bases; nucleotides outside the gene matches: 5. Germline values: CDR1 SGHTA, CDR2 FQGTGA. The CDR3 region is CASSQGGWTEAFF. The DNA of the CDR3 is TGTGCCAGCAGCCAAGGGGGCTGGACTGAAGCTTTCTTT.

This clonotype was seen a handful of times. V gene TRBV20-1 combines with J gene TRBJ2-5; TRBD2 matches 7 bases. This CDR3 comprises 14 residues. Germline CDR1 DFQATT, CDR2 SNEGSKA (reference sequence). J lost 5 bases, V lost 0 bases, and 6 bases had no gene match. The CDR3 DNA follows: TGCAGTGCTAGAGAGGAGCGGGGAGCGGAGACCCAGTACTTC. This sequence encodes CSAREERGAETQYF.

This clonotype was observed at least ten times. The J gene is TRBJ1-4, the V gene TRBV7-9; no clear D. CDR3 length: 13 residues. Trimming cost V 1 base and J 7 bases, with 7 bases left between them. Per the germline V gene, CDR1 is SEHNR and CDR2 is FQNEAQ (reference sequence). The CDR3 region has the DNA TGTGCCAGCAGCTTAGATGAGGGTGAAAAACTGTTTTTT. Its protein is CASSLDEGEKLFF.

This clonotype was seen at least ten times. V and J are TRBV20-1 and TRBJ1-1; D might be TRBD1 (6 bases). V lost 3 bases to trimming and J lost 4 bases, with 15 bases between them. In germline, CDR1 is DFQATT, CDR2 SNEGSKA (reference sequence). The CDR3 spans 14 residues. The CDR3 region is CSARPVGGRTEAFF. CDR3 DNA sequence: TGCAGTGCTAGGCCGGTGGGGGGCCGCACTGAAGCTTTCTTT.

Many counts were recorded for this clonotype. The chain has TRBV27 and TRBJ1-2; tentative D call: TRBD1 (5 bases). Trimming took 2 bases from V and 5 from J, leaving 15 bases between them. The germline CDR1 and CDR2 sequences are MNHEY and SMNVEV (reference sequence). The CDR3 has 15 residues. The CDR3 region is CASSLTGEGRYGYTF. The CDR3 bases are TGTGCCAGCAGTTTAACAGGCGAGGGGCGGTATGGCTACACCTTC.

The table lists this clonotype with many counts. This chain links TRBV6-5 with TRBJ1-1; D is ambiguous. V was shortened by 0 bases and J by 4 bases, with 18 bases between the two germline ends. The CDR3 is 17 amino acids. From germline, CDR1 is MNHEY and CDR2 SVGAGI. The CDR3 DNA sequence: TGTGCCAGCAGTTACTCGTCTCTCCCCGGAGGGCGCACTGAAGCTTTCTTT. Translation: CASSYSSLPGGRTEAFF.

A note on this clonotype: A much larger clone differs from this one at a single base, so this may be a read error. V and J are TRBV10-3 and TRBJ2-4; unclear D gene. The germline gives CDR1 ENHRY, CDR2 SYGVKD. V lost 3 bases and J 5 bases, leaving 5 bases between the germline ends. CDR3 size: 12 residues. CDR3 nucleotides: TGTGCCATCAGTGAAAGGCAAAACATTCAGTACTTC. Protein sequence: CAISERQNIQYF.

This clonotype was observed at least ten times. The CDR3 sequence is CASSLDGQSNQPQHF. CDR3 bases: TGCGCCAGCAGCTTGGACGGACAGAGCAATCAGCCCCAGCATTTT. J is TRBJ1-5 and V is TRBV5-1, with a tentative D call TRBD1 (6 bases). The CDR3 extends over 15 amino acids. CDR1 and CDR2 (germline): SGHRS, YFSETQ. V was clipped by 0 bases and J by 1 base, with 8 bases between them.

At least ten counts were recorded for this clonotype. The V and J genes are TRBV10-2 and TRBJ1-5, with D possibly TRBD1 on 5 matching bases. Trimming removed 6 bases at V and 5 bases at J, with 11 bases between. CDR1 and CDR2 from the germline V gene are WSHSY and SAAADI. The CDR3 is 13 residues long. CDR3 residues: CASRDRFDQPQHF. CDR3 in DNA: TGCGCCAGCAGAGACAGATTCGATCAGCCCCAGCATTTT.

This clonotype showed up many times. The chain links TRBV5-6 to TRBJ1-6; tentatively, D is TRBD1 (5 bases). Germline V lookup: CDR1 SGHDT, CDR2 YYEEEE. The CDR3 runs to 14 residues. The V end lost 6 bases, the J end lost 8 bases, and 15 bases lay between the germline ends. The CDR3 DNA reads as TGTGCCAGCAACCTGGCACGGGGGGATTCACCCCTCCACTTT. As protein: CASNLARGDSPLHF.

This clonotype appeared many times. The chain is built from TRBV12-3 or TRBV12-4 and TRBJ1-2, with 11 positions matching TRBD1. V shed 3 bases and J 7 bases; nucleotides not matched to a gene: 7. The length of the CDR3 is 15 residues. This CDR3 reads CASSFITGTGGGYTF. The CDR3 region has the DNA TGTGCCAGCAGTTTTATCACCGGGACAGGGGGTGGCTACACCTTC.

The table lists this clonotype with many counts. The chain carries TRBV6-1 and TRBJ2-2; 11 bases map to TRBD1. This CDR3 has 15 amino acids. Per the germline V gene, CDR1 is MNHNS and CDR2 is SASEGT. After removal of 2 bases from V and 6 bases from J, the junction contained 2 bases not matched to a gene. This CDR3 reads CASSELDRGPGELFF. The CDR3 DNA reads TGTGCCAGCAGTGAATTGGACAGGGGGCCCGGGGAGCTGTTTTTT.

This clonotype appeared a few times. A read error may produce the germline difference seen at one junction end. V is TRBV3-1 and J is TRBJ1-6, with 7 bases fitting TRBD1. CDR1 is LGHDT and CDR2 is YNNKEL in the germline V gene (reference sequence). The CDR3 is made up of 17 amino acids. The CDR3 region has the DNA TGTGCCAGCAGCCTTCCTTACGGACAGGCGCTTAATTCACCCCTCAACTTT. Translating gives CASSLPYGQALNSPLNF. The variable domain in full, completed from reference TRBV3-1 and TRBJ1-6, reads DTAVSQTPKYLVTQMGNDKSIKCEQNLGHDTMYWYKQDSKKFLKIMFSYNNKELIINETVPNRFSPKSPDKAHLNLHINSLELGDSAVYFCASSLPYGQALNSPLNFGNGTRLTVT.